A selection of T cell receptor beta chains follows, all from one sample in a study of T cell responses to AZD1222 COVID-19 vaccine. TCRdb keeps only in-frame clones here, not all; method: immunoSEQ multiplex PCR. Here the sample spans just over 150,000 clones, less than 90% being singletons. Sequencing was performed on peripheral blood, taken after recovery from COVID-19. The receptors shown here come from an adult who had recovered from COVID-19. CDR3s include the opening cysteine and the closing phenylalanine or tryptophan. A D gene is named only where the DNA matches it firmly. Not all rows give a size; the values are once, few, many and, for expanded clones, a class.

V	J	size	D	DNA	CDR3
TRBV3-1/TRBV3-2	TRBJ1-5	-	-	TGTGCCAGCAGGGGGAGGGCCACAGGGATAAGCAATCAGCCCCAGCATTTT	CASRGRATGISNQPQHF
TRBV5-4	TRBJ1-2	-	TRBD1	TGTGCCAGCAGTCTGGACAGGAGTTATAACTATGGCTACACCTTC	CASSLDRSYNYGYTF
TRBV29-1	TRBJ2-3	-	-	TGCAGCGCCGGCGGGGAGTCCGGAGGTACAGATACGCAGTATTTT	CSAGGESGGTDTQYF
TRBV7-3	TRBJ2-7	-	-	TGTGCCAGCAGCTTGTATCCGTCATACGAGCAGTACTTC	CASSLYPSYEQYF
TRBV7-3	TRBJ2-2	-	-	TGTGCCAGCAGCTCCGGGGGCACCGGGGAGCTGTTTTTT	CASSSGGTGELFF
TRBV4-3	TRBJ1-2	once	-	TGCGCCAGCAGCCAAGGGACCGGGGACTATGGCTACACCTTC	CASSQGTGDYGYTF
TRBV11-3	TRBJ2-7	-	TRBD2	TGTGCCAGCAGCGTACATGGACTAGCGGGCGAGCAGTACTTC	CASSVHGLAGEQYF
TRBV4-1	TRBJ2-4	-	TRBD2	TGCGCCAGCAGCAAGCCGGGACTAGCGGGAGGGCAGAACATTCAGTACTTC	CASSKPGLAGGQNIQYF
TRBV18	TRBJ2-7	-	-	TGTGCCAGCTCACCACCGATCACCTCCTACGAGCAGTACTTC	CASSPPITSYEQYF
TRBV5-1	TRBJ2-1	-	TRBD2	TGCGCCAGCCTCATAGCGGGAGGGCCTCAGAATGAGCAGTTCTTC	CASLIAGGPQNEQFF
TRBV19	TRBJ2-1	-	TRBD1	TGTGCCAGTACCAAGGGACAGGGACTGTGGAATGAGCAGTTCTTC	CASTKGQGLWNEQFF
TRBV5-6	TRBJ2-7	-	-	TGTGCCAGCAGCTTGGGGCTACCCTACGAGCAGTACTTC	CASSLGLPYEQYF
TRBV4-2	TRBJ2-7	-	TRBD2	TGTGCCAGCAGCCAAGATACCGCTAGCGGGAGAAGGGAGCAGTACTTC	CASSQDTASGRREQYF
TRBV5-6	TRBJ1-1	-	-	TGTGCCAGCAGTTCAGACATCACTGAAGCTTTCTTT	CASSSDITEAFF
TRBV27	TRBJ2-3	few	TRBD2	TGTGCCAGCAGTTTAATGGGCGGGAGTATGTATACGCAGTATTTT	CASSLMGGSMYTQYF
TRBV7-2	TRBJ2-1	-	TRBD2	TGTGCCAGCAGCTTAGCAGCGGGGGCCAATGAGCAGTTCTTC	CASSLAAGANEQFF
TRBV11-2	TRBJ2-7	-	TRBD1	TGTGCCAGCAGCTTAGGACAGGGGGCTTACGAGCAGTACTTC	CASSLGQGAYEQYF
TRBV7-9	TRBJ1-1	-	TRBD1	TGTGCCAGCAGCTTAGGACAGGGGATGAACACTGAAGCTTTCTTT	CASSLGQGMNTEAFF